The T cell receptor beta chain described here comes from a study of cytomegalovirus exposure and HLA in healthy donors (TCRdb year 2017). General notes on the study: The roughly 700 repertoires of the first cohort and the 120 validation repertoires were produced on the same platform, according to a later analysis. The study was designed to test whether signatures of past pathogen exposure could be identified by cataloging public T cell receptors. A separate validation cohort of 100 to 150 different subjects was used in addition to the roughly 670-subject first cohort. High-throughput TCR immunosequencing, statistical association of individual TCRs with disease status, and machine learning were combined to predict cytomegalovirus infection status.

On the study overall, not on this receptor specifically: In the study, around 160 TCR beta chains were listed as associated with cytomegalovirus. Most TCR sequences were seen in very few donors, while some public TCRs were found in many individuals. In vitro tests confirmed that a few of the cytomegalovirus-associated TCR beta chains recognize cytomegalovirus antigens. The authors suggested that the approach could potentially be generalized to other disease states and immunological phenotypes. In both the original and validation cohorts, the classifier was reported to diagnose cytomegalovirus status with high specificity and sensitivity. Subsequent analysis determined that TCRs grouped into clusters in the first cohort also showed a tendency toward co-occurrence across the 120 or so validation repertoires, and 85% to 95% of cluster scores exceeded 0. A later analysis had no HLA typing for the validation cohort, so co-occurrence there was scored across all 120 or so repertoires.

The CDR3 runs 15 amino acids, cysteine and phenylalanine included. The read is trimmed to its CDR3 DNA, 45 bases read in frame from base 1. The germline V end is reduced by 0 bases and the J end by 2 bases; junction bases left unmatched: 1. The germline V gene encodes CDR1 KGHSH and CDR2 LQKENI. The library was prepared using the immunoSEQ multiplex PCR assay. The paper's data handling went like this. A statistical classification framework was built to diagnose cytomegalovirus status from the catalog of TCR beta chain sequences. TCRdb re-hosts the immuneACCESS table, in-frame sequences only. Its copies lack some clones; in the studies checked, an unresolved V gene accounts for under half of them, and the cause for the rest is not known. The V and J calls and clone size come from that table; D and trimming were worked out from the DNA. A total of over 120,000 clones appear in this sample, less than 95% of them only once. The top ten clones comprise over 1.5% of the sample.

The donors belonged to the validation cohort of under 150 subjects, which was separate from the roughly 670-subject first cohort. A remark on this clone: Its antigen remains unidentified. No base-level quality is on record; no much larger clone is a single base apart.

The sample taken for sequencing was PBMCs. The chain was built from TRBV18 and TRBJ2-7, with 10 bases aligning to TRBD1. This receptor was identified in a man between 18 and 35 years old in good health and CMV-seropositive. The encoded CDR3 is CASSPPTGGPYEQYF. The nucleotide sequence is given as TGTGCCAGCTCACCACCGACAGGGGGCCCCTACGAGCAGTACTTC.